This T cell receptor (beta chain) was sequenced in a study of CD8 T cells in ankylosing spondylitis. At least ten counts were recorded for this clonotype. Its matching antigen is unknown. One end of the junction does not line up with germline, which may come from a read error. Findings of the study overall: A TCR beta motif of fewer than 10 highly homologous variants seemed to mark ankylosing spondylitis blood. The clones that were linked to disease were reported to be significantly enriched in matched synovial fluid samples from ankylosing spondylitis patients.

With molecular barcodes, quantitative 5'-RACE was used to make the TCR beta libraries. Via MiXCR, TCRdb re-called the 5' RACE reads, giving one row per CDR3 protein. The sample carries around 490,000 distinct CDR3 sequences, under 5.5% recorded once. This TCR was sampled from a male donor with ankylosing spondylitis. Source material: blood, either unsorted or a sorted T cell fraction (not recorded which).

The CDR3 protein is CASSLASGTKGNGQFF. The DNA for the CDR3 is TGTGCCAGCAGCTTGGCCTCGGGGACAAAAGGGAATGGGCAGTTCTTC. The chain has TRBV5-6 and TRBJ2-1; D may be TRBD1 (6 bases). The CDR3 spans 16 residues. Germline V CDR1 and CDR2: SGHDT, YYEEEE.